The 22 T cell receptor beta chains below all came from one sample that was sequenced in a study of blood T cell repertoires in COVID-19. Profiling relied on immunoSEQ multiplex PCR, and the TCRdb table lists in-frame clones only, not all of them. Among 200,000 to 300,000 clones listed, around 90% were seen once. The sequencing sample was made of peripheral blood. Receptors originate from a man younger than 35 with active or convalescent COVID-19.

The chain joins TRBV15 to TRBJ1-1, with D possibly being TRBD1 (6 bases). V shed 11 bases and J shed 2 bases, with 18 bases lying between them. Germline V lookup: CDR1 LNHNV, CDR2 YYDKDF (reference sequence). There are 14 residues in the CDR3. CDR3 DNA sequence: TGTGCCGTAGGGGGTGCAGGGATTAACACTGAAGCTTTCTTT. Amino acids: CAVGGAGINTEAFF.

The CDR3 DNA reads TGTGCCTGGAGTGACCCGGGACAGGGTCGCGATGGCTACACCTTC. This encodes CAWSDPGQGRDGYTF. The chain is built from TRBV30 and TRBJ1-2; 9 bases agree with TRBD1. The CDR3 is 15 amino acids. The ends lost 1 base at V and 6 bases at J; junction bases unmatched: 9. The germline gives CDR1 GTSNPN, CDR2 SVGIG (reference sequence).

V usage is TRBV19 and J usage is TRBJ1-3, with 8 nucleotides matching TRBD1. The CDR3 runs 16 residues. Looked up from germline, CDR1 is LNHDA and CDR2 is SQIVND (reference sequence). With V trimmed by 10 bases and J by 4 bases, 15 bases remained unmatched. Written as DNA, the CDR3 is TGTGCCACCTCCTTAACCCTATGGGACAGGGGAAACACCATATATTTT. This encodes CATSLTLWDRGNTIYF.

The chain combines TRBV19 with TRBJ1-5; 7 bases map to TRBD1. Per germline, CDR1 LNHDA and CDR2 SQIVND (reference sequence). The CDR3 sequence is 15 residues long. J was trimmed by 2 bases and V by 10 bases; bases with no gene match: 11. The CDR3 sequence: CATVSRGFGNQPQHF. For the CDR3, the DNA is TGTGCCACCGTTTCCAGGGGGTTTGGCAATCAGCCCCAGCATTTT.

This chain links TRBV7-3 with TRBJ2-1; 10 bases line up with TRBD2. Germline loops: CDR1 SGHTA, CDR2 FQGTGA. V was clipped by 9 bases and J by 3 bases; unmatched bases: 5. This CDR3 is built from 14 residues. DNA for the CDR3: TGTGCCAGTGGACTAGCGGACAACTACAATGAGCAGTTCTTC. It codes for CASGLADNYNEQFF.

The J gene is TRBJ1-5, the V gene TRBV19; tentative D call: TRBD1 (6 bases). The CDR3 spans 14 residues. Germline V gene sequence: CDR1 LNHDA, CDR2 SQIVND (reference sequence). Deletions cut 2 bases from V and 3 bases from J, with 8 bases between. This CDR3 reads CASSIRTDNQPQHF. The CDR3 nucleotides are TGTGCCAGTAGTATAAGGACAGACAATCAGCCCCAGCATTTT.

The J gene is TRBJ1-1, the V gene TRBV19; D is unclear. There are 12 residues in the CDR3. The germline CDR1 and CDR2 sequences are LNHDA and SQIVND (reference sequence). Trimming removed 8 bases from V and 8 bases from J, with 15 bases in between. The CDR3 nucleotides are TGTGCCAGTCTAGGACTGTCCCTAGAAGCTTTCTTT. Its translation: CASLGLSLEAFF.

This sequence joins TRBV19 and TRBJ1-1; tentatively, D is TRBD1 (6 bases). Trimming removed 4 bases at V and 6 bases at J, with 18 bases between. The germline V gene encodes CDR1 LNHDA and CDR2 SQIVND (reference sequence). The CDR3 runs to 15 residues. The CDR3 DNA reads TGTGCCAGTAGTACTTACCACGGGACACCGGCTGAAGCTTTCTTT. Translation gives CASSTYHGTPAEAFF.

This chain uses TRBV6-5 with TRBJ1-2, with a weak D call TRBD1 (5 bases). The CDR3 is made up of 13 amino acids. V lost 6 bases, J lost 5 bases, and 13 bases lay in between. Germline V gene data show CDR1 as MNHEY and CDR2 as SVGAGI. The CDR3 DNA reads TGTGCCAGCAGCCCCGGAGGGGCGTATGGCTACACCTTC. Protein sequence: CASSPGGAYGYTF.

Here the CDR3 DNA reads TGTGCCAGCAGCCGTCGCCGAGGGCGAGGGAACATTCAGTACTTC. This codes for CASSRRRGRGNIQYF. The chain joins TRBV14 to TRBJ2-4, with TRBD2 as a possible D gene (5 bases). CDR3 length: 15 residues. Germline CDR1 SGHDN, CDR2 FVKESK. Trimming left V 4 bases short and J 7 bases short, with 17 bases between.

The V gene is TRBV19, the J gene TRBJ1-5; TRBD1 might be the D (5 bases). The germline gives CDR1 LNHDA, CDR2 SQIVND (reference sequence). The CDR3 extends over 14 amino acids. Trimming removed 2 bases from V and 6 bases from J, with 11 bases in between. The DNA of the CDR3 is TGTGCCAGTAGTATAATCCCCGGGGGTCAGCCCCAGCATTTT. It translates to CASSIIPGGQPQHF.

The gene calls are TRBV11-2 and TRBJ2-7; D remains ambiguous. Germline CDR1 is SGHAT and CDR2 is FQNNGV. This CDR3 is built from 12 residues. The V end was cut by 5 bases, the J end by 2 bases, with 7 bases between. CDR3 region: CASSHEAYEQYF. CDR3 nucleotides: TGTGCCAGCAGCCACGAGGCCTACGAGCAGTACTTC.

V usage is TRBV27 and J usage is TRBJ1-2, with D unclear. V lost 0 bases and J lost 7, with 18 bases in between. This CDR3 region has 16 residues. The germline V gene has CDR1 MNHEY and CDR2 SMNVEV (reference sequence). CDR3 coding DNA: TGTGCCAGCAGTTTATCGGGAGAGACCTCTAGGTCTGGCTACACCTTC. It yields the protein CASSLSGETSRSGYTF.

This chain connects TRBV21-1 to TRBJ2-7; TRBD1 is the table's D call and was not checked against the DNA. TRBV21-1 is described as a pseudogene. The CDR3 totals 24 residues. Written as DNA, the CDR3 is TGTGCCAGCAGCAAAAGAGTAAGAGTAGGTGTGTCAGGCGCTAATCCTACCTTCTCCTACGAGCAGTACTTC. Encoded protein: CASSKRVRVGVSGANPTFSYEQYF.

The chain couples TRBV6-6 to TRBJ1-4; 7 bases map to TRBD1. Looked up from germline, CDR1 is MNHNY and CDR2 is SVGAGI (reference sequence). The CDR3 is 13 residues long. V was pared by 0 bases and J by 11 bases, with 3 bases of the junction left unmatched. This CDR3 is CASSYSRQGKLFF. The CDR3, as DNA: TGTGCCAGCAGTTACTCGAGACAGGGTAAACTGTTTTTT.

J is TRBJ2-2 and V is TRBV6-2 or TRBV6-3; 7 nucleotides match TRBD2. Germline V gene sequence: CDR1 MNHEY, CDR2 SVGEGT. The CDR3 is 15 residues long. Trimming took 4 bases from V and 3 from J; bases not matched to a gene: 5. CDR3 DNA sequence: TGTGCCAGCAGTTCCGGACTAGTCCACACCGGGGAGCTGTTTTTT. This gives the protein CASSSGLVHTGELFF.

The chain couples TRBV5-1 to TRBJ2-1, with D perhaps TRBD2 (6 bases). V was trimmed by 0 bases and J by 0 bases, leaving 16 bases between them. The CDR3 length is 18 residues. CDR1 is SGHRS, CDR2 YFSETQ, per germline. The CDR3 bases are TGCGCCAGCAGCTTGGAGCCGGCGGGGAGAGGCTCCTACAATGAGCAGTTCTTC. This sequence encodes CASSLEPAGRGSYNEQFF.

The genes are TRBV6-5 and TRBJ1-5; 8 nucleotides match TRBD1. The CDR3 is made up of 14 amino acids. With V trimmed by 4 bases and J by 4 bases, 3 bases remained unmatched. The V gene's germline CDR1 is MNHEY and CDR2 SVGAGI. Here the CDR3 DNA reads TGTGCCAGCAGTTCGAACAGGGGGAATCAGCCCCAGCATTTT. It yields the protein CASSSNRGNQPQHF.

The CDR3 DNA sequence: TGTGCCATCAGCCGCGACCCCCAGGGCCAGCCCCAGCATTTT. Translation: CAISRDPQGQPQHF. This chain links TRBV10-3 with TRBJ1-5; D perhaps matches TRBD1 (5 bases). From germline, CDR1 is ENHRY and CDR2 SYGVKD. Deletions cut 6 bases from V and 7 bases from J, with 16 bases between. CDR3 length: 14 residues.

This clone was found once. V gene TRBV7-2 combines with J gene TRBJ2-3, with D possibly being TRBD2 (6 bases). This CDR3 is built from 13 residues. CDR1 is SGHTA, CDR2 FQGNSA, per germline. The V end was cut by 5 bases, the J end by 1 base, with 7 bases between. The CDR3 loop reads CASSQRGTDTQYF. The DNA for the CDR3 is TGTGCCAGCAGCCAGCGGGGCACAGATACGCAGTATTTT.

The gene calls are TRBV27 and TRBJ1-1; 8 bases fit TRBD1. V lost 5 bases, J lost 4 bases, and 6 bases stayed unmatched. The CDR3 spans 14 residues. The germline V gene has CDR1 MNHEY and CDR2 SMNVEV (reference sequence). DNA for the CDR3: TGTGCCAGCAGTATCGACAGGGGCTCCACTGAAGCTTTCTTT. The encoded protein is CASSIDRGSTEAFF.

The chain carries TRBV27 and TRBJ2-7, with D tentatively TRBD1 (5 bases). The CDR3 covers 13 residues. Germline assignment: CDR1 MNHEY and CDR2 SMNVEV (reference sequence). Trimming shortened V by 2 bases and J by 6 bases, and 11 bases separated the two germline ends. CDR3 loop: CASSLAGPSEQYF. The CDR3 DNA sequence: TGTGCCAGCAGTTTAGCAGGGCCTTCCGAGCAGTACTTC.